This T cell receptor beta chain was recorded in a study of Ad26.COV2.S vaccination and SARS-CoV-2 variants. On the study more broadly: The authors gave Ad26.COV2.S intramuscularly, either once or twice 56 days apart.

CDR3 size: 14 residues. Trimming took off 2 bases at V and 7 bases at J, with 14 bases between the two ends. The germline V gene encodes CDR1 LGHDT and CDR2 YNNKEL (reference sequence). The table came from immunoSEQ multiplex PCR; TCRdb's copy has only in-frame clones and leaves some out. The sample has some 420,000 clones, 70% to 90% seen once. Treatment in this sample: roughly 20 received Ad26.COV2.S at low or high dose, single or two shots; 5 received placebo; per-sample allocation not given. Vaccine and placebo recipients were sampled on day 63 after the first injection. The sequencing here drew on peripheral blood, taken in a trial of Ad26.COV2.S vaccine versus placebo. The chain joins TRBV3-1 (or the pseudogene TRBV3-2) to TRBJ2-5; no definite D call. This clonotype originated in a person aged 18-65 years who received the Ad26.COV2.S COVID-19 vaccine or a placebo. The CDR3, as DNA: TGTGCCAGCAGCCAAATGACGCATCGAGGGACCCAGTACTTC. This codes for CASSQMTHRGTQYF.